This TCR beta chain was identified in a study of metastatic and nonmetastatic thyroid tumors. Across the whole study: Malignant thyroid and benign thyroid patients provided blood and tumor or nodule tissue whose repertoires were compared. Findings and caveats of the study: It was reported that TCR beta diversity was significantly higher in malignant thyroid tumors than benign nodules, in blood and tumor.

Thyroid surgery was preceded by no treatment in any patient. CDR1 SGHTA and CDR2 FQGNSA come from the germline V gene. The germline V and J ends were trimmed by 5 bases and 0 bases, with 35 bases remaining between them. The CDR3 is 23 amino acids. Authors' methods: Clinicopathological groups supplied CDR3 differences that were used to build a distant-metastasis classifier for papillary thyroid cancer. Through MiXCR, TCRdb re-clonotyped the PCR reads. TCRdb, rather than the study authors, made the V and J calls. This table holds tens of thousands of clones, 25% found once. On this clone itself: The antigen is not known.

Sequencing was performed on blood. The chain has TRBV7-2 and TRBJ2-1; D possibly uses TRBD1 or TRBD2 (5 bases each). The receptor comes from a female donor with papillary thyroid cancer or a benign thyroid nodule (not recorded which). Some clones in this sample may be carry-over from other donors' samples. The CDR3, as DNA: TGTGCCAGCAGCGCCCGACAGTCATCCGCCTCGGGGCCAAGCTACAACTCCTACAATGAGCAGTTCTTC. Translation gives CASSARQSSASGPSYNSYNEQFF.